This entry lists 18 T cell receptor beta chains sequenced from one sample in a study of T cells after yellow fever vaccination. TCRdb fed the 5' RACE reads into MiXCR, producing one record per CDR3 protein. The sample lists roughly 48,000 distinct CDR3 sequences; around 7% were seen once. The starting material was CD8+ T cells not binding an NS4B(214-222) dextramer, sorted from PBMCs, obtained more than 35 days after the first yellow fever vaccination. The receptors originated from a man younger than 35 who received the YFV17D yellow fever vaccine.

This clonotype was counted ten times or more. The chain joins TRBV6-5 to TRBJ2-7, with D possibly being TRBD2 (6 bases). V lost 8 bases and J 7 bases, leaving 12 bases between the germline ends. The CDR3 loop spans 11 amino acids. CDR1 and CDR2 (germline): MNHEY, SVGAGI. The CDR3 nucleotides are TGTGCCAGCGGGTCGGGGGATGAGCAGTACTTC. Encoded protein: CASGSGDEQYF.

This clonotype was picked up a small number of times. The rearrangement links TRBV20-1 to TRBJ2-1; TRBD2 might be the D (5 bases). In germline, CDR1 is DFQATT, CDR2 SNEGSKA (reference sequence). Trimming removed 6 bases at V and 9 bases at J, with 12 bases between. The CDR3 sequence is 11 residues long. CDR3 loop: CSAPWSGEQFF. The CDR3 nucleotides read TGCAGTGCCCCCTGGAGCGGTGAGCAGTTCTTC.

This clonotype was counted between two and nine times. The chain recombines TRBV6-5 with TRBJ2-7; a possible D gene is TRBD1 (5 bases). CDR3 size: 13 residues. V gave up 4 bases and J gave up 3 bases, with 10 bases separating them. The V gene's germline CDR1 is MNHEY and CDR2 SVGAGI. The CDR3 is CASSSTGVYEQYF. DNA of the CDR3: TGTGCCAGCAGTTCCACAGGAGTCTACGAGCAGTACTTC.

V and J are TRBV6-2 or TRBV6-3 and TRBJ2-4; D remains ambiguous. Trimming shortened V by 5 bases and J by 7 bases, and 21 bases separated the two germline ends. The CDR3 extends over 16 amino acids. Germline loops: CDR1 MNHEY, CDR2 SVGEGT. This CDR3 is CASSRTKTAPCNIQYF. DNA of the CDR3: TGTGCCAGCAGTCGTACCAAGACTGCCCCTTGTAACATTCAGTACTTC.

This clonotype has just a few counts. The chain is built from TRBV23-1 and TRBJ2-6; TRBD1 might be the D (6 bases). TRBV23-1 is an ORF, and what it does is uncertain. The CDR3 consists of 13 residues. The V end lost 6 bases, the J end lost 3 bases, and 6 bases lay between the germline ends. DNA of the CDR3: TGCGCCAGCAGACAGGGTGGGGCCAACGTCCTGACTTTC. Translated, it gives CASRQGGANVLTF.

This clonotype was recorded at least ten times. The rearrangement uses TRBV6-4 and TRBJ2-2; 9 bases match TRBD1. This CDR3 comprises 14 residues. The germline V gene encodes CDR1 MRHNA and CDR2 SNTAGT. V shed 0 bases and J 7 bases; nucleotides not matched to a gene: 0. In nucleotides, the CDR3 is TGTGCCAGCAGTGACTCGACAGGGGGCGGGGAGCTGTTTTTT. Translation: CASSDSTGGGELFF.

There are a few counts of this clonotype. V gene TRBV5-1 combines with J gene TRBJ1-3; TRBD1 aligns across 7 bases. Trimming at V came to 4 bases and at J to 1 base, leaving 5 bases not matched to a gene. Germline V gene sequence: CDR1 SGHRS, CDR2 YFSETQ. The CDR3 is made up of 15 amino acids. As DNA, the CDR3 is TGCGCCAGCAGCCCGGAACAGGGGTCTGGAAACACCATATATTTT. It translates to CASSPEQGSGNTIYF.

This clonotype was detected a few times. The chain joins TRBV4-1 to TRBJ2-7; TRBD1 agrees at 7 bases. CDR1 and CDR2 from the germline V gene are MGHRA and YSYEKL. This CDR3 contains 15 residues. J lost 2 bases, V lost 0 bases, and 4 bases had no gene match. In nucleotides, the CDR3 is TGCGCCAGCAGCCAAGAGTCCGGACAGGCCTACGAGCAGTACGTC. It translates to CASSQESGQAYEQYV.

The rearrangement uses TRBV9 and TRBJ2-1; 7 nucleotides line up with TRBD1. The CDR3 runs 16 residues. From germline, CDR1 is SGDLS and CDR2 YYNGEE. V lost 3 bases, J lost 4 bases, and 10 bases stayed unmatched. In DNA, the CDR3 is TGTGCCAGCAGCGCCTGGGACAGCATGATGTACAATGAGCAGTTCTTC. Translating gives CASSAWDSMMYNEQFF.

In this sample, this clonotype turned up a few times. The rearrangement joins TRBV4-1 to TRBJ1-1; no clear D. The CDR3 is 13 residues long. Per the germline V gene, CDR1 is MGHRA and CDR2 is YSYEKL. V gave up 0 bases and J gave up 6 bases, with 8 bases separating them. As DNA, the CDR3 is TGCGCCAGCAGCCAAGATCGGCGGGCTGAAGCTTTCTTT. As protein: CASSQDRRAEAFF.

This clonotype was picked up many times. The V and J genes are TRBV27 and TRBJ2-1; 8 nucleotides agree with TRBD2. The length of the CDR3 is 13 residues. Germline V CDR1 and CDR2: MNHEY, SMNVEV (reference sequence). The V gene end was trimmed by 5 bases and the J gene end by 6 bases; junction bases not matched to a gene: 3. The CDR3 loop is CASSTGGINEQFF. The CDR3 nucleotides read TGTGCCAGCAGTACGGGAGGGATCAATGAGCAGTTCTTC.

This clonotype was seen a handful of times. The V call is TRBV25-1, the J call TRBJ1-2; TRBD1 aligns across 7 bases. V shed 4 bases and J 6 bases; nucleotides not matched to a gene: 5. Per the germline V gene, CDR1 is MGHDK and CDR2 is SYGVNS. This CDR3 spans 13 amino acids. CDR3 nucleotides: TGTGCCAGCAGTGCAGGGGGAGCGGATGGCTACACCTTC. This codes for CASSAGGADGYTF.

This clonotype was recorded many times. This CDR3 is CASSDDSDRGGEQFF. The CDR3 bases are TGTGCCAGCAGTGACGACTCCGATCGGGGGGGTGAGCAGTTCTTC. The rearrangement links TRBV6-4 to TRBJ2-1; 8 bases fit TRBD2. Looked up from germline, CDR1 is MRHNA and CDR2 is SNTAGT. With 2 bases clipped from V and 9 bases from J, the junction kept 9 bases outside the gene matches. CDR3 length: 15 amino acids.

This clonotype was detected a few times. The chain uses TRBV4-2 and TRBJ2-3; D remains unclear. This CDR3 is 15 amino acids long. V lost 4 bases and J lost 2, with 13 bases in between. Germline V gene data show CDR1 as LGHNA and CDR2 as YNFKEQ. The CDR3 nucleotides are TGTGCCAGCAGCCCAAGGTTGGGCCACACAGATACGCAGTATTTT. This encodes CASSPRLGHTDTQYF.

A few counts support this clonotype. CDR3 coding DNA: TGTGCCACCAGCAGTGGTACACCACTGGAGCAGTACTTC. Residues: CATSSGTPLEQYF. The chain links TRBV15 to TRBJ2-7; no definite D call. V was clipped by 3 bases and J by 7 bases, with 13 bases between them. CDR1 is LNHNV, CDR2 YYDKDF, per germline (reference sequence). The CDR3 spans 13 residues.

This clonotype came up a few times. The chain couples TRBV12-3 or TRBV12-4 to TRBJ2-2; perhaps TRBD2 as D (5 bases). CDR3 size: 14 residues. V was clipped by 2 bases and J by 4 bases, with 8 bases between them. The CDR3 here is CASSLLGVTGELFF. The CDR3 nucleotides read TGTGCCAGCAGTTTACTGGGAGTCACCGGGGAGCTGTTTTTT.

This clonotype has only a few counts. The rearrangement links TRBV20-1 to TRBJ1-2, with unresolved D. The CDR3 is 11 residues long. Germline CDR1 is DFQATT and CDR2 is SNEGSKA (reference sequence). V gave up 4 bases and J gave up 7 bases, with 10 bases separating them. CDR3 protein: CSATAEPGYTF. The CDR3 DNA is TGCAGTGCTACGGCGGAGCCTGGCTACACCTTC.

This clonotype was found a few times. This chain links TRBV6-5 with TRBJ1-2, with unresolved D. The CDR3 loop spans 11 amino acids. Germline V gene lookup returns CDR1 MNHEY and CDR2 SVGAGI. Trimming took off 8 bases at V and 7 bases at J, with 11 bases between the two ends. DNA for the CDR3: TGTGCCAGCGGAGACCTTGGTGGCTACACCTTC. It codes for CASGDLGGYTF.